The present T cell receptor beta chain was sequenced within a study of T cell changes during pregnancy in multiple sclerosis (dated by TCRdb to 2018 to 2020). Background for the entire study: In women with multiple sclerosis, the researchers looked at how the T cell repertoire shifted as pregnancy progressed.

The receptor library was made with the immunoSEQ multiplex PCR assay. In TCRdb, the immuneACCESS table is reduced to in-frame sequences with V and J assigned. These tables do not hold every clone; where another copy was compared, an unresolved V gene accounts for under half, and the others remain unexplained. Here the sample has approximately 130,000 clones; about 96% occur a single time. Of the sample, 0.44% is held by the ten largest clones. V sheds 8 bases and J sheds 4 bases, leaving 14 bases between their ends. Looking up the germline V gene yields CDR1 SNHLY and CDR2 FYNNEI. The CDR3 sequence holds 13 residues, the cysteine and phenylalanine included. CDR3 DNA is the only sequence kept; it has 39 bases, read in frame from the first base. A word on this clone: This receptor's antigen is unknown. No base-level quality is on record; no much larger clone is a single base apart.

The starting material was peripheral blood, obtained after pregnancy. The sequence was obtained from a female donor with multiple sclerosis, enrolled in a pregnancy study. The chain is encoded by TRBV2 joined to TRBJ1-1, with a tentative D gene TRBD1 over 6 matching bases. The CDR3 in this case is CASRTDQGTEAFF. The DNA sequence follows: TGTGCCAGCCGGACAGACCAAGGCACTGAAGCTTTCTTT.